One sample yielded the 29 T cell receptor beta chains listed below, sequenced in a study of blood T cell repertoires in COVID-19. Some clones are missing from TCRdb's copy, which holds only in-frame ones; the method was immunoSEQ multiplex PCR. The sample records approximately 290,000 clones, 80% to 95% being singletons. Sequencing was performed on PBMCs or T cells enriched from blood (not recorded which). The receptors were gathered from a woman aged 25 to 39 who had recovered from COVID-19.

J is TRBJ1-1 and V is TRBV29-1; D uncertain. V lost 3 bases to trimming and J lost 0 bases, with 8 bases between them. The CDR3 is 13 amino acids. Germline CDR1 SQVTM, CDR2 ANQGSEA. CDR3 nucleotides: TGCAGCGTTGATAGACAAATGAACACTGAAGCTTTCTTT. Encoded protein: CSVDRQMNTEAFF.

This clone was detected only a few times. The V gene is TRBV30, the J gene TRBJ2-3; no clear D gene. V was pared by 3 bases and J by 4 bases, with 14 bases between. This CDR3 has 14 amino acids. CDR1 GTSNPN and CDR2 SVGIG come from the germline V gene (reference sequence). CDR3 loop: CAWSRRQVADTQYF. The CDR3 DNA is TGTGCCTGGAGCCGCCGGCAGGTAGCAGATACGCAGTATTTT.

The gene calls are TRBV6-6 and TRBJ2-7; the match to TRBD1 covers 9 bases. Germline V CDR1 and CDR2: MNHNY, SVGAGI (reference sequence). This CDR3 spans 13 amino acids. The V gene end was trimmed by 8 bases and the J gene end by 2 bases; junction bases not matched to a gene: 4. In DNA form, the CDR3 reads TGTGCCAGCCAGGACAGGGGAACCTACGAGCAGTACTTC. Translating it yields CASQDRGTYEQYF.

The chain links TRBV19 to TRBJ1-5, with 7 bases aligning to TRBD1. The CDR3 is 15 amino acids. Germline V gene sequence: CDR1 LNHDA, CDR2 SQIVND (reference sequence). Germline trimming cut 6 bases from V and 0 bases from J; bases unmatched to any gene: 5. This chain's CDR3 is CASSAGTDSNQPQHF. The CDR3, as DNA: TGTGCCAGTAGCGCCGGGACAGATAGCAATCAGCCCCAGCATTTT. The full variable domain, rest sourced from reference TRBV19 and TRBJ1-5, is DGGITQSPKYLFRKEGQNVTLSCEQNLNHDAMYWYRQDPGQGLRLIYYSQIVNDFQKGDIAEGYSVSREKKESFPLTVTSAQKNPTAFYLCASSAGTDSNQPQHFGDGTRLSIL.

This clone was observed once. The genes are TRBV19 and TRBJ2-3; a possible D gene is TRBD2 (6 bases). V shed 7 bases and J shed 1 base, with 15 bases lying between them. Germline V gene data show CDR1 as LNHDA and CDR2 as SQIVND (reference sequence). The CDR3 is 15 amino acids. The CDR3 is CASTGTRTGTDTQYF. CDR3 nucleotide sequence: TGTGCCAGTACCGGGACTCGGACGGGCACAGATACGCAGTATTTT.

This clone is a singleton in its sample. This chain uses TRBV28 with TRBJ1-4, with D unresolved. CDR3 length: 13 amino acids. Per the germline V gene, CDR1 is MDHEN and CDR2 is SYDVKM. Trimming cost V 3 bases and J 5 bases, with 7 bases left between them. The CDR3: CASSLSVNEKLFF. Written as DNA, the CDR3 is TGTGCCAGCAGTTTGAGCGTGAATGAAAAACTGTTTTTT.

V and J are TRBV5-4 and TRBJ1-1; D remains ambiguous. Per germline, CDR1 SGHNT and CDR2 YYREEE (reference sequence). The CDR3 totals 15 residues. V was cut by 4 bases and J by 4 bases, with 17 bases left in between. The CDR3 is CASSLRSRRSTEAFF. DNA of the CDR3: TGTGCCAGCAGCCTTCGTAGTAGGCGGAGCACTGAAGCTTTCTTT.

The rearrangement links TRBV28 to TRBJ1-5; D is undetermined. The V and J ends lost 5 bases and 4 bases respectively, with 9 bases between them. This CDR3 has 13 amino acids. The V gene's germline CDR1 is MDHEN and CDR2 SYDVKM. The CDR3 protein is CASSEVGNQPQHF. CDR3 sequence (DNA): TGTGCCAGCAGTGAGGTGGGTAATCAGCCCCAGCATTTT.

The V call is TRBV24-1, the J call TRBJ2-1, with TRBD2 as a possible D gene (6 bases). Trimming took off 4 bases at V and 7 bases at J, with 13 bases between the two ends. The germline V gene encodes CDR1 KGHDR and CDR2 SFDVKD. The CDR3 extends over 14 amino acids. The CDR3 region has the DNA TGTGCCACCAGTGACCCGGGAGAGAGGAATGAGCAGTTCTTC. It yields the protein CATSDPGERNEQFF.

The CDR3 spells CATSDQSGGWEKLFF. CDR3 sequence (DNA): TGTGCCACGTCCGATCAATCAGGGGGCTGGGAAAAACTGTTTTTT. The chain employs TRBV10-3 and TRBJ1-4; 8 bases map to TRBD1. CDR3 length: 15 amino acids. J lost 8 bases, V lost 10 bases, and 15 bases had no gene match. Germline values: CDR1 ENHRY, CDR2 SYGVKD.

The sample holds a few counts of this clone. This chain joins TRBV9 and TRBJ1-3; tentative D call: TRBD1 (5 bases). Germline V CDR1 and CDR2: SGDLS, YYNGEE. V was cut by 0 bases and J by 4 bases, with 14 bases left in between. This CDR3 comprises 16 residues. CDR3 DNA sequence: TGTGCCAGCAGCGTAGAGGCAGGGCAGAGAGGAAACACCATATATTTT. It is translated as CASSVEAGQRGNTIYF.

The chain combines TRBV7-3 with TRBJ1-1; 9 bases are a match to TRBD1. The germline V gene encodes CDR1 SGHTA and CDR2 FQGTGA. There are 15 residues in the CDR3. V dropped 0 bases and J dropped 7; count of bases not matched to a gene: 6. CDR3 bases: TGTGCCAGCAGCTTAACTGGACAGGGGTCATATGAAGCTTTCTTT. Protein: CASSLTGQGSYEAFF.

The gene calls are TRBV5-8 and TRBJ2-1; TRBD2 is a possible D gene (5 bases). This CDR3 has 14 amino acids. The germline V gene encodes CDR1 SGHTS and CDR2 YDEGEE. V gave up 5 bases and J gave up 4 bases, with 13 bases separating them. CDR3 sequence reads: CASSLGVRYNEQFF. The CDR3 nucleotides are TGTGCCAGCAGTCTCGGGGTAAGATACAATGAGCAGTTCTTC.

V usage is TRBV24-1 and J usage is TRBJ2-1; TRBD1 aligns across 11 bases. J lost 8 bases, V lost 9 bases, and 8 bases had no gene match. In germline, CDR1 is KGHDR, CDR2 SFDVKD. CDR3 size: 14 residues. The DNA for the CDR3 is TGTGCCACCGGACCGGACAGGGGGCTGGATGAGCAGTTCTTC. It is translated as CATGPDRGLDEQFF.

The chain employs TRBV27 and TRBJ1-3; 8 bases agree with TRBD1. CDR1 and CDR2 from the germline V gene are MNHEY and SMNVEV (reference sequence). The CDR3 length is 15 residues. V gave up 5 bases and J gave up 0 bases; unmatched junction bases: 3. The CDR3 nucleotides read TGTGCCAGCAGTCCGACAGGGGCCTCTGGAAACACCATATATTTT. Amino acids: CASSPTGASGNTIYF.

In its sample, this clone was seen once. This sequence joins TRBV7-2 and TRBJ2-3, with TRBD2 matching over 11 bases. Trimming removed 2 bases from V and 1 base from J; junction bases left unmatched: 2. In germline, CDR1 is SGHTA, CDR2 FQGNSA. The CDR3 has 16 amino acids. The CDR3 loop is CASSLLAGGRTDTQYF. The CDR3 DNA reads as TGTGCCAGCAGCTTATTAGCGGGAGGGCGCACAGATACGCAGTATTTT.

The V call is TRBV28, the J call TRBJ2-7, with a weak D call TRBD1 (6 bases). Trimming took 2 bases from V and 4 from J, leaving 15 bases between them. This CDR3 comprises 15 residues. Germline V gene data show CDR1 as MDHEN and CDR2 as SYDVKM. The CDR3 coding sequence is TGTGCCAGCAGTTTAGGTGGACAGCCCCCTTACGAGCAGTACTTC. Translating gives CASSLGGQPPYEQYF.

V and J are TRBV9 and TRBJ2-2; 10 nucleotides line up with TRBD2. V trimming: 5 bases; J trimming: 1 base; junction bases outside the gene matches: 14. CDR1 is SGDLS, CDR2 YYNGEE, per germline. The CDR3 spans 19 residues. CDR3: CASRDEMPRTSGNTGELFF. Here the CDR3 DNA reads TGTGCCAGCAGGGACGAAATGCCGCGGACTAGCGGGAACACCGGGGAGCTGTTTTTT.

This rearrangement joins TRBV3-1 (or the pseudogene TRBV3-2) to TRBJ2-7; 7 bases map to TRBD1. Losses at the gene ends were 4 bases for V and 1 base for J; bases not matched to a gene: 7. CDR3 length: 15 residues. CDR1 LGHDT and CDR2 YNNKEL come from the germline V gene (reference sequence). CDR3 sequence: CASSLQGSQSYEQYF. CDR3 sequence (DNA): TGTGCCAGCAGCCTACAGGGGTCCCAATCCTACGAGCAGTACTTC.

CDR3 region: CASSPGLAGGFGTDTQYF. In nucleotides, the CDR3 is TGTGCCAGCAGTCCGGGACTAGCGGGAGGTTTTGGCACAGATACGCAGTATTTT. The chain recombines TRBV6-2 or TRBV6-3 with TRBJ2-3; 15 bases are a match to TRBD2. The CDR3 is 18 residues long. With 5 bases clipped from V and 1 base from J, the junction kept 7 bases outside the gene matches. Germline CDR1 reads MNHEY; CDR2 reads SVGEGT.

CDR3 coding DNA: TGTGCCAGCAGTTCAGGACAGGGCGGTCAGCCCCAGCATTTT. Amino acid sequence: CASSSGQGGQPQHF. V and J are TRBV28 and TRBJ1-5, with 8 bases aligning to TRBD1. With V trimmed by 4 bases and J by 6 bases, 5 bases remained unmatched. The germline gives CDR1 MDHEN, CDR2 SYDVKM. This CDR3 contains 14 residues.

This sequence joins TRBV19 and TRBJ2-2; the match to TRBD2 covers 11 bases. This CDR3 comprises 15 residues. The V gene's germline CDR1 is LNHDA and CDR2 SQIVND (reference sequence). Germline trimming cut 5 bases from V and 5 bases from J; bases unmatched to any gene: 4. CDR3 sequence reads: CASSLLAGGTGELFF. CDR3 nucleotide sequence: TGTGCCAGTAGTCTTCTAGCGGGAGGAACCGGGGAGCTGTTTTTT.

The chain joins TRBV9 to TRBJ2-1; 7 bases fit TRBD2. The CDR3 is 14 residues long. Germline V gene sequence: CDR1 SGDLS, CDR2 YYNGEE. J lost 6 bases, V lost 0 bases, and 3 bases had no gene match. CDR3 in DNA: TGTGCCAGCAGCGTAGTTGGGGGGGTCAATGAGCAGTTCTTC. Translation gives CASSVVGGVNEQFF.

The genes are TRBV28 and TRBJ2-1; 8 bases are shared with TRBD1. V shed 11 bases, J shed 5 bases, and the junction held 14 bases outside the gene matches. Germline CDR1 is MDHEN and CDR2 is SYDVKM. This CDR3 contains 15 residues. The CDR3 bases are TGTGCCTCGACAGGGGCGGGGAAGGTTCACAATGAGCAGTTCTTC. This encodes CASTGAGKVHNEQFF.

V gene TRBV2 combines with J gene TRBJ2-1, with 14 bases aligning to TRBD2. Germline V CDR1 and CDR2: SNHLY, FYNNEI. The V gene end was trimmed by 6 bases and the J gene end by 8 bases; junction bases not matched to a gene: 3. CDR3 length: 14 residues. The CDR3 sequence is CASSGTSGSHEQFF. DNA for the CDR3: TGTGCCAGCAGCGGGACTAGCGGGAGCCATGAGCAGTTCTTC.

This rearrangement joins TRBV2 to TRBJ2-5; 9 nucleotides agree with TRBD1. Germline V gives CDR1 SNHLY, CDR2 FYNNEI. V shed 2 bases, J shed 3 bases, and the junction held 1 base outside the gene matches. The CDR3 has 14 amino acids. The CDR3 loop reads CASSERTGEETQYF. CDR3 nucleotides: TGTGCCAGCAGTGAAAGGACAGGGGAAGAGACCCAGTACTTC.

This clone came up once. The chain is built from TRBV28 and TRBJ2-7, with 9 bases identical to TRBD1. The CDR3 is 16 amino acids. Germline values: CDR1 MDHEN, CDR2 SYDVKM. The junction had 10 bases not matched to a gene; V was cut back by 4 bases and J by 3 bases. CDR3 bases: TGTGCCAGCAGTTCGCTGACAGGGGGTAAGGTCTACGAGCAGTACTTC. Its translation: CASSSLTGGKVYEQYF.

J is TRBJ2-7 and V is TRBV11-3; D not certain. Germline V lookup: CDR1 SGHNT, CDR2 YENEEA. V lost 1 base to trimming and J lost 0 bases, with 7 bases between them. The CDR3 runs to 14 residues. DNA of the CDR3: TGTGCCAGCAGCTTAGGGGCACGCTCCTACGAGCAGTACTTC. Protein product: CASSLGARSYEQYF.

The chain joins TRBV29-1 to TRBJ1-1; D may be TRBD1 (6 bases). From germline, CDR1 is SQVTM and CDR2 ANQGSEA. This CDR3 comprises 13 residues. V shed 4 bases and J shed 2 bases, with 11 bases lying between them. The CDR3 loop is CSVAVQGNTEAFF. For the CDR3, the DNA is TGCAGCGTTGCTGTACAGGGTAACACTGAAGCTTTCTTT.